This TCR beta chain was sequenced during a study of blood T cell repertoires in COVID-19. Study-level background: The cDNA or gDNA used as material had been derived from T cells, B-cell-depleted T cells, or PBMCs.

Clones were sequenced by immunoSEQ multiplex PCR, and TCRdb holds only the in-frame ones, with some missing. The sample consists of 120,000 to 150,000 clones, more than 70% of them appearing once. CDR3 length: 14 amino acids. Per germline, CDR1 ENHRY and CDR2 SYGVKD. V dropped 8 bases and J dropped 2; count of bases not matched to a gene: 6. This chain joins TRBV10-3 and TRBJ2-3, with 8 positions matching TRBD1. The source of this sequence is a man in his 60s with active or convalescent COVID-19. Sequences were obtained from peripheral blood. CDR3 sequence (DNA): TGTGCCATCGTTGCAGGGGGCAACACAGATACGCAGTATTTT. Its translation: CAIVAGGNTDTQYF.